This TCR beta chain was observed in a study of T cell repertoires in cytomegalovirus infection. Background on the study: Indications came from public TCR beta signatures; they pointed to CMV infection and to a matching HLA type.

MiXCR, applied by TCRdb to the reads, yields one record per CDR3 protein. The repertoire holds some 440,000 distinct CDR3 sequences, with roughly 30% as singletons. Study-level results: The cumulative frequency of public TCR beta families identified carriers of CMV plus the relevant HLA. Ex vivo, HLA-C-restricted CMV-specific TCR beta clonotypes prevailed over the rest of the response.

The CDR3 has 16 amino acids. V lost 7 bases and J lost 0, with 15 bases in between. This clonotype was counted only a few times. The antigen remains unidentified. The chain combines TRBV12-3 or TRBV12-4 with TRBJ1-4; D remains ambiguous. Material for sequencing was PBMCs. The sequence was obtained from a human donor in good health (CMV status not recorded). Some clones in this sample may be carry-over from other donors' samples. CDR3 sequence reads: CASNYQLDATNEKLFF. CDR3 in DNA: TGTGCCAGCAATTATCAGTTGGACGCAACTAATGAAAAACTGTTTTTT.